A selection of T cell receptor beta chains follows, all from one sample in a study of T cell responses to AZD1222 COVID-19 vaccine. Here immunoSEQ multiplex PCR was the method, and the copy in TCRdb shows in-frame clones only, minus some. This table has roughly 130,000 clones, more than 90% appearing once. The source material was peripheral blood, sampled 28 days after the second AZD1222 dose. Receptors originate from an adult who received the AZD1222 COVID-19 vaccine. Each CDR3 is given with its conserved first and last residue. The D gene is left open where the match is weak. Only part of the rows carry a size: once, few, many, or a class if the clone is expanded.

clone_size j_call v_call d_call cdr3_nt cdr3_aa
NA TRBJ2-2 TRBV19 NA TGTGCCAGTAGTGTTGGACGAGTCGGGGAGCTGTTTTTT CASSVGRVGELFF
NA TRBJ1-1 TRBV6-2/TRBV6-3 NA TGTGCCAGCAGTTACTCGACCTTCCGAGGTGAAGCTTTCTTT CASSYSTFRGEAFF
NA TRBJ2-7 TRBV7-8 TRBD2 TGTGCCAGCACCCAGGGACTAGCGGGAGGCGAGCAGTACTTC CASTQGLAGGEQYF
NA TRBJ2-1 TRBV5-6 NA TGTGCCAGCAGCTTGGGGGGAGCGGGCTCCTACAATGAGCAGTTCTTC CASSLGGAGSYNEQFF
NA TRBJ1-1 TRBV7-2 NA TGTGCCAGCAGCTTAGCGGGACGGGCCGTGAACACTGAAGCTTTCTTT CASSLAGRAVNTEAFF
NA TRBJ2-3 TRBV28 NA TGTGCCAGCAGTTCCGTTAGCGGACCTTCGAGGGATACGCAGTATTTT CASSSVSGPSRDTQYF
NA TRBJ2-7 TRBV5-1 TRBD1 TGCGCCAGCAGCTCCGCCGGGACAGGGTCTTCCGAGCAGTACTTC CASSSAGTGSSEQYF
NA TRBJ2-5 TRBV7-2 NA TGTGCCAGCAGCTTAATGGCGGGAGAGACCCAGTACTTC CASSLMAGETQYF
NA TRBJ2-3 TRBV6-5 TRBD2 TGTGCCAGCAGACTAGCGGAGAGCACAGATACGCAGTATTTT CASRLAESTDTQYF
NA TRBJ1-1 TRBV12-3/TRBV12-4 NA TGTGCCAGCAGTTTCACTGGAGACACTGAAGCTTTCTTT CASSFTGDTEAFF
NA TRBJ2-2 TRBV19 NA TGTGCCATAAGATCAGGGGTGGGCACCGGGGAGCTGTTTTTT CAIRSGVGTGELFF
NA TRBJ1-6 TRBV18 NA TGTGCCAGCTCACCCTCACAGGGAACGAATTCACCCCTCCACTTT CASSPSQGTNSPLHF
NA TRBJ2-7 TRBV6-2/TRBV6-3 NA TGTGCCAGCAGTTCGGGGAACCACTACGAGCAGTACTTC CASSSGNHYEQYF
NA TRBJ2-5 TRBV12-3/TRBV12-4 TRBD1 TGTGCCAGCAGAGTGACAGGGGTAGAGACCCAGTACTTC CASRVTGVETQYF
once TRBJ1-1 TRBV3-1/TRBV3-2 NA TGTGCCAGCAGCCAAGGGACAGACACTGAAGCTTTCTTT CASSQGTDTEAFF
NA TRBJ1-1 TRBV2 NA TGTGCCAGCAAGGGGGGCCGGAGGGACACTGAAGCTTTCTTT CASKGGRRDTEAFF
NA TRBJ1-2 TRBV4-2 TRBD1 TGTGCCAGCAGCCAGACAGGGGGCGATGGCTACACCTTC CASSQTGGDGYTF
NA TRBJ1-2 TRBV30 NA TGTGCCTGGAGTGTTAGGTCTAACTATGGCTACACCTTC CAWSVRSNYGYTF
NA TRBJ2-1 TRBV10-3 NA TGTGCCATTTCAGCCGAACGGGACTACAATGAGCAGTTCTTC CAISAERDYNEQFF
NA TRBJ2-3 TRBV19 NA TGTGCCAGTACTGATAGGGGACAAGGATCAGATACGCAGTATTTT CASTDRGQGSDTQYF
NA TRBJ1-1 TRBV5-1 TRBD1 TGCGCCAGCAGCGGGACAGGGGGGAACACTGAAGCTTTCTTT CASSGTGGNTEAFF
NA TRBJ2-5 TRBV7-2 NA TGTGCCAGCAGCAAGCAGGGCGGCGGGCCCCAAGAGACCCAGTACTTC CASSKQGGGPQETQYF
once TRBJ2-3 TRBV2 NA TGTGCCAGCAGTGAAGAAAGCGGGACAAGGACAGATACGCAGTATTTT CASSEESGTRTDTQYF
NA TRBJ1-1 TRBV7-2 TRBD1 TGTGCCAGCAGCTTAAGACAGGGTTGGACTGAAGCTTTCTTT CASSLRQGWTEAFF
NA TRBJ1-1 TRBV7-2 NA TGTGCCAGCAGCTTAGTGCTGAGGGAGGACACTGAAGCTTTCTTT CASSLVLREDTEAFF
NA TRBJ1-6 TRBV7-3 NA TGTGCCAGCAGCTTAGGGACACCTAATTCACCCCTCCACTTT CASSLGTPNSPLHF
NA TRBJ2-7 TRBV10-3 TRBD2 TGTGCCATCAGTGATGGACTAGCGGGGAACGAGCAGTACTTC CAISDGLAGNEQYF
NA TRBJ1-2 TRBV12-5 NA TGTGCTAGTGGTTTACCATCACCCGCCGGGAACCCCTATGGCTACACCTTC CASGLPSPAGNPYGYTF
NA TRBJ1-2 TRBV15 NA TGTGCCACCAGCAGAGATATGACAGACTATGGCTACACCTTC CATSRDMTDYGYTF
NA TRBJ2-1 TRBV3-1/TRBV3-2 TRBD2 TGTGCCAGCAGCCAAGATGCCAGCGGGGGGGCCAATGAGCAGTTCTTC CASSQDASGGANEQFF
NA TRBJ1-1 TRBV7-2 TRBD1 TGTGCCAGCAGCTTCGGACAGGCCGGGGCTTTCTTT CASSFGQAGAFF